These 15 T cell receptor beta chains share one sample of origin, sequenced in a study of T cell repertoires in cytomegalovirus infection. TCRdb reprocessed the reads with MiXCR, giving one entry per CDR3 protein. This table has 200,000 to 300,000 distinct CDR3 sequences, 12% appearing once. The material sequenced was PBMCs. The receptors were sampled from a human donor in good health (CMV status not recorded). Some clones in this sample may be carry-over from other donors' samples.

The chain combines TRBV19 with TRBJ2-7; D possibly corresponds to TRBD1 (6 bases). The CDR3 runs to 14 residues. Per germline, CDR1 LNHDA and CDR2 SQIVND (reference sequence). V was clipped by 5 bases and J by 4 bases, with 15 bases between them. The CDR3 region is CASSPQTGLYEQYF. For the CDR3, the DNA is TGTGCCAGTAGTCCGCAGACAGGTCTGTACGAGCAGTACTTC.

In its sample, this clonotype was seen many times. In DNA, the CDR3 is TGTGCCAGCAGCGTTCGGGACACCATAACCGGGGAGCTGTTTTTT. Translated, it gives CASSVRDTITGELFF. The chain uses TRBV11-2 and TRBJ2-2, with a possible D match to TRBD1 (6 bases). The CDR3 loop spans 15 amino acids. V was shortened by 5 bases and J by 5 bases, with 15 bases between the two germline ends. Per the germline V gene, CDR1 is SGHAT and CDR2 is FQNNGV.

This clonotype came up many times. The chain employs TRBV6-2 or TRBV6-3 and TRBJ1-2; maybe TRBD1 (6 bases). The CDR3 is 14 amino acids. Germline lookup yields CDR1 MNHEY and CDR2 SVGEGT. Trimming took 10 bases from V and 4 from J, leaving 19 bases between them. The CDR3 protein is CATRFRQGTYGYTF. The CDR3 region has the DNA TGTGCCACCCGCTTCCGCCAGGGGACCTATGGCTACACCTTC.

This clonotype appeared a few times. The chain couples TRBV29-1 to TRBJ2-3, with D unresolved. The CDR3 runs 13 residues. V dropped 6 bases and J dropped 0 bases, with 10 bases sitting between them. CDR1 is SQVTM and CDR2 is ANQGSEA in the germline V gene. The DNA of the CDR3 is TGCAGCGTCCCTTCTAGGAGCACAGATACGCAGTATTTT. Amino acids: CSVPSRSTDTQYF.

This clonotype was counted at least ten times. J is TRBJ1-3 and V is TRBV7-2; perhaps TRBD1 as D (6 bases). The length of the CDR3 is 17 residues. V gave up 1 base and J gave up 0 bases, with 13 bases separating them. CDR1 and CDR2 from the germline V gene are SGHTA and FQGNSA. This CDR3 reads CASSLVAGQRSGNTIYF. The CDR3 DNA is TGTGCCAGCAGCTTAGTAGCCGGACAGCGCTCTGGAAACACCATATATTTT.

This clonotype was seen repeatedly, ten times or more. The V gene is TRBV7-2, the J gene TRBJ1-5; D remains unclear. V lost 1 base, J lost 4 bases, and 8 bases lay in between. CDR1 SGHTA and CDR2 FQGNSA come from the germline V gene. The CDR3 has 14 residues. CDR3 protein: CASSLGWANQPQHF. The DNA of the CDR3 is TGTGCCAGCAGCTTAGGCTGGGCTAATCAGCCCCAGCATTTT. Full variable domain (remainder filled in from reference TRBV7-2 and TRBJ1-5): GAGVSQSPSNKVTEKGKDVELRCDPISGHTALYWYRQSLGQGLEFLIYFQGNSAPDKSGLPSDRFSAERTGGSVSTLTIQRTQQEDSAVYLCASSLGWANQPQHFGDGTRLSIL.

There are many counts of this clonotype. The rearrangement uses TRBV19 and TRBJ2-5; perhaps TRBD2 as D (6 bases). Germline loops: CDR1 LNHDA, CDR2 SQIVND (reference sequence). The CDR3 is 14 amino acids. V shed 5 bases and J shed 2 bases, with 12 bases lying between them. The CDR3 here is CASSLGDFQETQYF. CDR3 nucleotides: TGTGCCAGTAGTCTTGGGGACTTTCAAGAGACCCAGTACTTC.

The rearrangement uses TRBV28 and TRBJ2-1, with D perhaps TRBD1 (5 bases). Germline lookup yields CDR1 MDHEN and CDR2 SYDVKM. Between the trimmed V and J ends, which lost 5 bases and 3 bases, there was a span of 11 bases. The CDR3 is made up of 14 amino acids. The CDR3 loop is CASSIPTGYNEQFF. Written as DNA, the CDR3 is TGTGCCAGCAGTATCCCAACAGGCTACAATGAGCAGTTCTTC.

This rearrangement joins TRBV20-1 to TRBJ1-5; no definite D call. The CDR3 length is 13 residues. Trimming left V 3 bases short and J 3 bases short, with 9 bases between. Germline V gives CDR1 DFQATT, CDR2 SNEGSKA (reference sequence). Here the CDR3 reads CSARLEVNQPQHF. DNA of the CDR3: TGCAGTGCTAGGTTGGAGGTCAATCAGCCCCAGCATTTT.

The chain carries TRBV3-1 and TRBJ1-6; the D gene is possibly TRBD1 (6 bases). This CDR3 comprises 15 residues. The V gene lost 0 bases and the J gene lost 8 bases, with 11 bases spanning the gap. In germline, CDR1 is LGHDT, CDR2 YNNKEL (reference sequence). The CDR3 spells CASSQEAGADSPLHF. CDR3 DNA: TGTGCCAGCAGCCAAGAAGCGGGGGCAGATTCACCCCTCCACTTT. The whole variable domain, filled in from reference TRBV3-1 and TRBJ1-6, reads DTAVSQTPKYLVTQMGNDKSIKCEQNLGHDTMYWYKQDSKKFLKIMFSYNNKELIINETVPNRFSPKSPDKAHLNLHINSLELGDSAVYFCASSQEAGADSPLHFGNGTRLTVT.

Ten or more counts support this clonotype. The rearrangement uses TRBV11-3 and TRBJ2-7; TRBD1 aligns across 11 bases. Germline lookup yields CDR1 SGHNT and CDR2 YENEEA. The length of the CDR3 is 14 residues. With 6 bases clipped from V and 3 bases from J, the junction kept 4 bases outside the gene matches. Here the CDR3 reads CASRKGQGGYEQYF. CDR3 coding DNA: TGTGCCAGCAGGAAGGGACAGGGGGGCTACGAGCAGTACTTC.

The chain recombines TRBV2 with TRBJ2-2; no reliable D call. Trimming stripped 6 bases from V and 4 bases from J, with 3 bases between. Germline values: CDR1 SNHLY, CDR2 FYNNEI. This CDR3 comprises 11 residues. The CDR3 sequence: CASRSTGELFF. CDR3 bases: TGTGCCAGCAGAAGCACCGGGGAGCTGTTTTTT. The whole variable domain, filled in from reference TRBV2 and TRBJ2-2, reads EPEVTQTPSHQVTQMGQEVILRCVPISNHLYFYWYRQILGQKVEFLVSFYNNEISEKSEIFDDQFSVERPDGSNFTLKIRSTKLEDSAMYFCASRSTGELFFGEGSRLTVL.

This clonotype has a count of ten or more. The chain joins TRBV7-2 to TRBJ1-3; D call uncertain. Germline CDR1 and CDR2: SGHTA and FQGNSA. Trimming stripped 2 bases from V and 0 bases from J, with 5 bases between. The CDR3 extends over 14 amino acids. CDR3: CASSLPTSGNTIYF. DNA of the CDR3: TGTGCCAGCAGCTTACCAACCTCTGGAAACACCATATATTTT.

This clonotype occurred a few times. The V call is TRBV4-2, the J call TRBJ2-1; TRBD2 might be the D (7 bases). The CDR3 has 16 amino acids. Trimming shortened V by 3 bases and J by 4 bases, and 16 bases separated the two germline ends. Germline V gene data show CDR1 as LGHNA and CDR2 as YNFKEQ. CDR3 sequence (DNA): TGTGCCAGCAGCCAGCGGGGGCCCGCCGGGTACAATGAGCAGTTCTTC. Amino acids: CASSQRGPAGYNEQFF.

In this sample, this clonotype turned up many times. This CDR3 is CASSLAWDTQYF. In DNA form, the CDR3 reads TGTGCCAGCAGCTTGGCGTGGGATACGCAGTATTTT. The J gene is TRBJ2-3, the V gene TRBV7-9; D is unresolved. Per germline, CDR1 SEHNR and CDR2 FQNEAQ (reference sequence). V lost 3 bases and J 6 bases, leaving 7 bases between the germline ends. This CDR3 is 12 amino acids long. The variable domain in full, with the rest retrieved from reference TRBV7-9 and TRBJ2-3, is DTGVSQNPRHKITKRGQNVTFRCDPISEHNRLYWYRQTLGQGPEFLTYFQNEAQLEKSRLLSDRFSAERPKGSFSTLEIQRTEQGDSAMYLCASSLAWDTQYFGPGTRLTVL.